This T cell receptor beta chain came from a study of T cell changes during pregnancy in multiple sclerosis. Unmatched junction bases numbered 8, after V lost 5 bases and J lost 0 bases. This CDR3 spans 18 amino acids. Germline CDR1 is SGHAT and CDR2 is FQNNGV. Method: immunoSEQ multiplex PCR; TCRdb's copy keeps in-frame clones and lacks some. The table lists over 90,000 clones, roughly 90% of them singletons, with approximately 0.97% in the top ten. The sequencing used peripheral blood, collected before pregnancy. The chain recombines TRBV11-2 with TRBJ1-4; 11 positions agree with TRBD1. This TCR derives from a female donor with multiple sclerosis, enrolled in a pregnancy study. The CDR3 DNA reads as TGTGCCAGCAGCGCCGGACAGGGGGCTGGGGCAACTAATGAAAAACTGTTTTTT. Translating gives CASSAGQGAGATNEKLFF.